This T cell receptor beta chain was identified in a study of human T cells and chemical hapten exposure. TCRdb processed the RACE reads anew with MiXCR; each CDR3 protein has one entry. The table includes under 200,000 distinct CDR3 sequences, around 30% detected once. The time point here: pre-sensitization, week 0. Regarding treatment: therapeutic diphenylcyclopropenone sensitization with weekly scalp DPC. Sequenced here: whole blood, sampled in connection with sensitization to the hapten diphenylcyclopropenone (DPC). The origin of this receptor is a woman aged 30 to 39 with alopecia areata. Some clones in this sample may be carry-over from other donors' samples.

CDR3 amino acids: CASSHGPSNNSPLHF. The DNA for the CDR3 is TGCGCCAGCAGCCACGGGCCCAGCAATAATTCACCCCTCCACTTT. The V and J genes are TRBV5-1 and TRBJ1-6; no clear D. V was cut by 4 bases and J by 5 bases, with 13 bases left in between. This CDR3 region has 15 residues. Germline assignment: CDR1 SGHRS and CDR2 YFSETQ.